These 7 T cell receptor beta chains originate from one sample sequenced in a study of radiotherapy plus CTLA-4 blockade in lung cancer. Sequencing used immunoSEQ multiplex PCR; TCRdb keeps in-frame clones, though not all of them. The sample gives 51,000 or so clones, 65% to 85% of which show up once; roughly 11% is in the top ten. The starting material was peripheral blood, obtained from a patient treated with radiotherapy plus ipilimumab. These receptors all stem from a human donor with non-small cell lung cancer who had stable disease on radiotherapy plus ipilimumab.

This clone has just a few counts. The gene calls are TRBV7-9 and TRBJ2-3; the D gene is possibly TRBD1 (5 bases). Trimming removed 7 bases at V and 5 bases at J, with 13 bases between. There are 13 residues in the CDR3. The germline V gene encodes CDR1 SEHNR and CDR2 FQNEAQ (reference sequence). The CDR3 protein is CASTSTGGDTQYF. The CDR3 DNA reads as TGTGCCAGCACCTCAACAGGTGGAGATACGCAGTATTTT.

The chain has TRBV7-9 and TRBJ1-2; 7 positions match TRBD1. The ends lost 4 bases at V and 8 bases at J; junction bases unmatched: 10. Germline assignment: CDR1 SEHNR and CDR2 FQNEAQ (reference sequence). The CDR3 covers 14 residues. The DNA for the CDR3 is TGTGCCAGCAGCTCACTCACAGGGGAAAGCGGCTACACCTTC. Translated: CASSSLTGESGYTF.

V and J are TRBV5-4 and TRBJ1-2; 7 bases are shared with TRBD1. The ends lost 2 bases at V and 8 bases at J; junction bases unmatched: 12. The CDR3 is 15 residues long. Germline CDR1 and CDR2: SGHNT and YYREEE (reference sequence). CDR3 amino acids: CASSFITGDVGGYTF. Here the CDR3 DNA reads TGTGCCAGCAGCTTTATCACAGGGGATGTAGGGGGCTACACCTTC.

This clone was found a few times. The J gene is TRBJ1-2, the V gene TRBV6-1, with D possibly TRBD1 on 6 matching bases. The ends were cut back, 2 bases at V and 2 bases at J, with 12 bases in the middle. Germline CDR1 is MNHNS and CDR2 is SASEGT. The CDR3 length is 15 residues. CDR3 region: CASSESPGTNYGYTF. The CDR3 nucleotides read TGTGCCAGCAGTGAAAGTCCAGGGACAAACTATGGCTACACCTTC.

Worth noting for this clone: This same CDR3 is encoded by further DNA sequences in the sample. The J gene is TRBJ1-1, the V gene TRBV7-9, with unresolved D. CDR3 length: 15 residues. V lost 3 bases and J 1 base, leaving 12 bases between the germline ends. In germline, CDR1 is SEHNR, CDR2 FQNEAQ (reference sequence). This CDR3 is CASSFLAGPNTEAFF. The CDR3 coding sequence is TGTGCCAGCAGCTTTCTCGCAGGCCCGAACACTGAAGCTTTCTTT.

This chain joins TRBV7-3 and TRBJ2-2; D is possibly TRBD1 (6 bases). CDR3 length: 16 residues. V lost 5 bases and J 1 base, leaving 14 bases between the germline ends. Germline lookup yields CDR1 SGHTA and CDR2 FQGTGA. The CDR3 nucleotides read TGTGCCAGCAGCCTGAGGACAGAGGTGAACACCGGGGAGCTGTTTTTT. Protein product: CASSLRTEVNTGELFF.

The chain joins TRBV9 to TRBJ1-1; perhaps TRBD1 as D (6 bases). Trimming removed 0 bases from V and 6 bases from J, with 15 bases in between. Germline V gene lookup returns CDR1 SGDLS and CDR2 YYNGEE. The length of the CDR3 is 15 residues. As DNA, the CDR3 is TGTGCCAGCAGCGTAGGGACAGTTCCTTCGGCTGAAGCTTTCTTT. Translating it yields CASSVGTVPSAEAFF.